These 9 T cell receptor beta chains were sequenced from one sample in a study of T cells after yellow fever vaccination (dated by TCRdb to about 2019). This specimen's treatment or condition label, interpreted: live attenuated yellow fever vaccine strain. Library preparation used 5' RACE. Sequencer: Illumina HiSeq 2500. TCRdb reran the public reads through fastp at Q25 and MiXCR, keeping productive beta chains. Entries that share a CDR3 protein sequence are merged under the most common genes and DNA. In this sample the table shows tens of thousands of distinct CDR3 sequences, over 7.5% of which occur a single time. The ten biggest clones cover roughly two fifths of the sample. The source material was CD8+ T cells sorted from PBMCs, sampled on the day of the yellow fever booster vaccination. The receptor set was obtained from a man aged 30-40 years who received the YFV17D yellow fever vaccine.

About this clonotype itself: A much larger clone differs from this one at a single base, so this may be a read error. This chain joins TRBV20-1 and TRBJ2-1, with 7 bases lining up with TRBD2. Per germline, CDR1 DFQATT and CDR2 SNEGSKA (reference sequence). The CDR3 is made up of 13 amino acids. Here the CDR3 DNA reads TGCAGTGATAGAGATTACGGGGGGAATGAGCAGTTCTTC. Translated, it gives CSDRDYGGNEQFF.

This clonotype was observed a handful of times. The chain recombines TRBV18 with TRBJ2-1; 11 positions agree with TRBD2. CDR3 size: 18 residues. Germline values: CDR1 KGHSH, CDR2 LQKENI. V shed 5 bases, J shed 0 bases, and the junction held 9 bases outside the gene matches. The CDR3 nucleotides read TGTGCCAGCTCAACCGGACTAGCGGGCAGCATCTCCTACAATGAGCAGTTCTTC. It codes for CASSTGLAGSISYNEQFF. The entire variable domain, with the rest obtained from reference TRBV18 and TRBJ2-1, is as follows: NAGVMQNPRHLVRRRGQEARLRCSPMKGHSHVYWYRQLPEEGLKFMVYLQKENIIDESGMPKERFSAEFPKEGPSILRIQQVVRGDSAAYFCASSTGLAGSISYNEQFFGPGTRLTVL.

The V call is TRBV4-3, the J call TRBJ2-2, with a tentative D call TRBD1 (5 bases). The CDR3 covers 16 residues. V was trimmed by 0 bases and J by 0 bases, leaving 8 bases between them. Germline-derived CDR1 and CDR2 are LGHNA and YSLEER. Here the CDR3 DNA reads TGCGCCAGCAGCCAAGAGGTCAGGGCGAACACCGGGGAGCTGTTTTTT. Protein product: CASSQEVRANTGELFF.

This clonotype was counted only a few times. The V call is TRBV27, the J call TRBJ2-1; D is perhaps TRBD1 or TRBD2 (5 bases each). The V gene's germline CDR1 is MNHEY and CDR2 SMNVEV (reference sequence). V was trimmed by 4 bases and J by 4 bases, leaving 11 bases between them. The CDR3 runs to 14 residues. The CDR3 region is CASSYGTFYNEQFF. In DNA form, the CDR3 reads TGTGCCAGCAGTTACGGGACCTTTTACAATGAGCAGTTCTTC.

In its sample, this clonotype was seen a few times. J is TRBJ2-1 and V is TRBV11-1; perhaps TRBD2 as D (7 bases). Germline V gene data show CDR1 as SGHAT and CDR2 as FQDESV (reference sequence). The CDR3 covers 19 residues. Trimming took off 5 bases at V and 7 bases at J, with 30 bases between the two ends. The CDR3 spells CASSPQTPLKGGSSNEQFF. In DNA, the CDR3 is TGTGCCAGCAGCCCCCAAACCCCCTTAAAGGGGGGGAGTTCGAATGAGCAGTTCTTC.

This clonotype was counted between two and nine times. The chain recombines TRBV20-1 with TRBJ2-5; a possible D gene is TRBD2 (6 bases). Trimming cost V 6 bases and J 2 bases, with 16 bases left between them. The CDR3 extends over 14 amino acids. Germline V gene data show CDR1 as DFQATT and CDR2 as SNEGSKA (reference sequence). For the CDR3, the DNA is TGCAGTGCGGGGACGGGACTCCGACAAGAGACCCAGTACTTC. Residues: CSAGTGLRQETQYF.

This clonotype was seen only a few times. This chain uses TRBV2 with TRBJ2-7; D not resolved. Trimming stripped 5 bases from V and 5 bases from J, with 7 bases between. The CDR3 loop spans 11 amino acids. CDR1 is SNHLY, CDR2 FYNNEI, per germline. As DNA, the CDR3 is TGTGCCAGCAGTCAACTGGACGAGCAGTACTTC. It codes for CASSQLDEQYF.

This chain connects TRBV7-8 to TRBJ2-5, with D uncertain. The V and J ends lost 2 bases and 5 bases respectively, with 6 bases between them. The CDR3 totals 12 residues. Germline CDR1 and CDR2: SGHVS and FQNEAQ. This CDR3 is CASSLSLETQYF. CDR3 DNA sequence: TGTGCCAGCAGCTTAAGTCTGGAGACCCAGTACTTC.

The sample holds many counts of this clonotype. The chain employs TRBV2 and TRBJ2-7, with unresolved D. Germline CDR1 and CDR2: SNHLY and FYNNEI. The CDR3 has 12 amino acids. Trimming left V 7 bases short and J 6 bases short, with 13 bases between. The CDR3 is CASIPLVSEQYF. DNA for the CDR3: TGTGCCAGCATCCCCCTAGTCTCCGAGCAGTACTTC.